Listed here are 27 T cell receptor beta chains from one sample, sequenced in a study of T cells after yellow fever vaccination. TCRdb used MiXCR to reprocess the 5' RACE reads, holding one entry per CDR3 protein. The sample carries 150,000 to 200,000 distinct CDR3 sequences, approximately 6.2% recorded once. The source material was CD4+ T cells sorted from PBMCs, sampled on the day of the first yellow fever vaccination. Receptors originate from a man in his late teens or twenties who received the YFV17D yellow fever vaccine.

This clonotype is a singleton in its sample. The chain uses TRBV5-1 and TRBJ1-1, with TRBD1 identical over 8 bases. The CDR3 runs 16 residues. Per germline, CDR1 SGHRS and CDR2 YFSETQ. Trimming removed 5 bases from V and 2 bases from J; junction bases left unmatched: 11. CDR3 nucleotide sequence: TGCGCCAGCAGTCAAACGATCGGACAGGGAAACACTGAAGCTTTCTTT. Protein sequence: CASSQTIGQGNTEAFF.

The chain recombines TRBV7-1 with TRBJ2-5; D is undetermined. TRBV7-1 is marked as an open reading frame, function uncertain. Trimming took off 3 bases at V and 1 base at J, with 9 bases between the two ends. CDR3 length: 14 residues. CDR3 DNA: TGTGCCAGCAGCTCCGGGCTCCCCCAAGAGACCCAGTACTTC. Protein product: CASSSGLPQETQYF.

The sample holds a few counts of this clonotype. The rearrangement joins TRBV3-1 to TRBJ1-5, with TRBD1 identical over 9 bases. This CDR3 comprises 14 residues. Germline lookup yields CDR1 LGHDT and CDR2 YNNKEL (reference sequence). With V trimmed by 5 bases and J by 4 bases, 3 bases remained unmatched. DNA for the CDR3: TGTGCCAGCAGCGAAGGGACAGGGAATCAGCCCCAGCATTTT. It yields the protein CASSEGTGNQPQHF.

Concerning this clonotype itself: A clone one base away is much larger, so this may be a read error. The chain carries TRBV5-1 and TRBJ1-4, with TRBD1 identical over 7 bases. CDR3 size: 14 residues. Germline CDR1 SGHRS, CDR2 YFSETQ. The CDR3 loop is CASSNRGRDEKQFF. As DNA, the CDR3 is TGCGCCAGCAGCAACAGGGGTCGGGATGAAAAACAGTTTTTT.

V and J are TRBV30 and TRBJ2-5; 12 positions agree with TRBD2. V lost 1 base, J lost 4 bases, and 10 bases stayed unmatched. In germline, CDR1 is GTSNPN, CDR2 SVGIG (reference sequence). This CDR3 is built from 17 residues. This CDR3 is CAWSGLAGGPFLETQYF. The CDR3, as DNA: TGTGCCTGGAGTGGTCTAGCGGGGGGGCCTTTCTTAGAGACCCAGTACTTC.

The chain joins TRBV9 to TRBJ2-3; maybe TRBD2 (5 bases). Between the trimmed V and J ends, which lost 2 bases and 9 bases, there was a span of 13 bases. The germline gives CDR1 SGDLS, CDR2 YYNGEE. The length of the CDR3 is 13 residues. CDR3 loop: CASSVRTQETQYF. The CDR3 region has the DNA TGTGCCAGCAGCGTGAGGACTCAAGAGACGCAGTATTTT.

In this sample, this clonotype turned up a few times. The chain links TRBV5-6 to TRBJ2-5, with 10 nucleotides matching TRBD2. Germline CDR1 reads SGHDT; CDR2 reads YYEEEE. The CDR3 has 15 residues. The junction had 6 bases not matched to a gene; V was cut back by 4 bases and J by 3 bases. CDR3 protein: CASSPSGGGKETQYF. The CDR3 nucleotides read TGTGCCAGCAGCCCCAGCGGGGGGGGGAAAGAGACCCAGTACTTC.

A few counts support this clonotype. The rearrangement links TRBV5-1 to TRBJ1-1, with D possibly matching TRBD1 (5 bases). The germline V and J ends were trimmed by 4 bases and 0 bases, with 13 bases remaining between them. Germline V gene sequence: CDR1 SGHRS, CDR2 YFSETQ. CDR3 length equals 15 residues. CDR3 amino acids: CASSGATGVNTEAFF. DNA for the CDR3: TGCGCCAGCAGCGGGGCGACGGGGGTGAACACTGAAGCTTTCTTT.

This clonotype appeared many times. This rearrangement joins TRBV5-5 to TRBJ1-3, with D uncertain. Germline V gene data show CDR1 as SGHKS and CDR2 as YYEKEE (reference sequence). CDR3 length: 14 residues. Trimming cost V 4 bases and J 1 base, with 9 bases left between them. The CDR3 spells CASSPAGSGNTIYF. DNA for the CDR3: TGTGCCAGCAGCCCCGCGGGGTCTGGAAACACCATATATTTT.

This clonotype was seen at least ten times. This chain connects TRBV27 to TRBJ2-5, with 8 bases matching TRBD1. Germline values: CDR1 MNHEY, CDR2 SMNVEV (reference sequence). The V and J ends lost 5 bases and 2 bases, in that order; junction bases with no gene match: 13. The CDR3 extends over 17 amino acids. CDR3 region: CASSPLLRTGGQETQYF. The CDR3 DNA sequence: TGTGCCAGCAGTCCCCTTCTCCGTACAGGGGGACAAGAGACCCAGTACTTC.

This clonotype was found many times. The chain uses TRBV5-1 and TRBJ2-3; D may be TRBD1 (6 bases). The CDR3 is made up of 15 amino acids. Germline CDR1 reads SGHRS; CDR2 reads YFSETQ. V gave up 0 bases and J gave up 6 bases, with 14 bases separating them. The CDR3 bases are TGCGCCAGCAGCTTGGCGGACAGTCTCATGGATACGCAGTATTTT. Encoded protein: CASSLADSLMDTQYF.

This clonotype occurred many times. J is TRBJ2-1 and V is TRBV7-8, with D possibly being TRBD2 (7 bases). The length of the CDR3 is 14 residues. Germline V gene data show CDR1 as SGHVS and CDR2 as FQNEAQ. V was cut by 5 bases and J by 1 base, with 9 bases left in between. CDR3 DNA: TGTGCCAGCAGCCGGGGGGCTTCCTACAATGAGCAGTTCTTC. As protein: CASSRGASYNEQFF.

This clonotype has a handful of counts. The rearrangement links TRBV7-8 to TRBJ2-7; the D gene could be TRBD1 or TRBD2 (5 bases each). The CDR3 has 14 residues. The V end lost 5 bases, the J end lost 5 bases, and 16 bases lay between the germline ends. Per germline, CDR1 SGHVS and CDR2 FQNEAQ. As DNA, the CDR3 is TGTGCCAGCAGCGCCAGCACCGGGGCCCACGAGCAGTACGTC. Translation gives CASSASTGAHEQYV.

This clonotype was seen a few times. The rearrangement uses TRBV5-1 and TRBJ2-7; weak D call: TRBD2 (5 bases). CDR1 SGHRS and CDR2 YFSETQ come from the germline V gene. The CDR3 contains 15 residues. Between the trimmed V and J ends, which lost 4 bases and 3 bases, there was a span of 17 bases. The CDR3 is CASSPNPGSIYEQYV. The CDR3 nucleotides are TGCGCCAGCAGCCCGAATCCGGGAAGCATCTACGAGCAGTACGTC.

The chain employs TRBV19 and TRBJ1-2, with D tentatively TRBD1 (6 bases). With 6 bases removed from V and 3 bases from J, the gap between germline ends came to 17 bases. The germline V gene encodes CDR1 LNHDA and CDR2 SQIVND (reference sequence). The CDR3 extends over 15 amino acids. As DNA, the CDR3 is TGTGCCAGTAGATGGCCGGCGGAGGGGGACTATGGCTACACCTTC. Translation gives CASRWPAEGDYGYTF.

J is TRBJ2-2 and V is TRBV11-3, with D maybe TRBD2 (5 bases). Germline lookup yields CDR1 SGHNT and CDR2 YENEEA. The V end was cut by 5 bases, the J end by 7 bases, with 14 bases between. The CDR3 runs 14 residues. CDR3 residues: CASSLGIFSGELFF. The CDR3 DNA is TGTGCCAGCAGCCTCGGGATCTTCAGCGGGGAGCTGTTTTTT.

This clonotype was detected ten times or more. This sequence joins TRBV12-3 or TRBV12-4 and TRBJ2-2; TRBD1 might be the D (6 bases). Trimming removed 5 bases from V and 6 bases from J, with 10 bases in between. The CDR3 has 13 residues. CDR3 bases: TGTGCCAGCAGTAAACAGGGTTCCGGGGAGCTGTTTTTT. Amino acids: CASSKQGSGELFF.

This clonotype was seen at least ten times. The V gene is TRBV4-3, the J gene TRBJ2-7, with D perhaps given as TRBD1 or TRBD2 (6 bases each). There are 15 residues in the CDR3. Germline CDR1 and CDR2: LGHNA and YSLEER. Trimming took off 1 base at V and 4 bases at J, with 14 bases between the two ends. CDR3 loop: CASSQGVGGPYEQYF. The CDR3 coding sequence is TGCGCCAGCAGCCAAGGAGTCGGGGGCCCATACGAGCAGTACTTC.

This clonotype was counted many times. This rearrangement joins TRBV28 to TRBJ2-7; D unresolved. Germline V gene lookup returns CDR1 MDHEN and CDR2 SYDVKM. CDR3 size: 12 residues. V lost 5 bases to trimming and J lost 7 bases, with 12 bases between them. The CDR3 DNA reads as TGTGCCAGCAGTCTCCCTTACAAGGAGCAGTACGTC. Translated, it gives CASSLPYKEQYV.

This chain joins TRBV5-1 and TRBJ2-1, with D possibly TRBD2 on 7 matching bases. From germline, CDR1 is SGHRS and CDR2 YFSETQ. V gave up 4 bases and J gave up 8 bases, with 16 bases separating them. This CDR3 spans 14 amino acids. The CDR3 protein is CASSPEGGLDEQFF. The DNA for the CDR3 is TGCGCCAGCAGCCCTGAGGGGGGGCTCGATGAGCAGTTCTTC.

This clonotype has more than one count but fewer than ten. This chain links TRBV5-1 with TRBJ1-1; tentatively, D is TRBD1 (5 bases). Germline values: CDR1 SGHRS, CDR2 YFSETQ. V lost 4 bases and J 4 bases, leaving 17 bases between the germline ends. There are 15 residues in the CDR3. The CDR3 DNA reads as TGCGCCAGCAGCCAAGGGACCTCTGCCGGCACTGAAGCTTTCTTT. Protein product: CASSQGTSAGTEAFF.

In this sample, this clonotype turned up a few times. The genes are TRBV7-3 and TRBJ2-5; the match to TRBD2 covers 7 bases. Germline lookup yields CDR1 SGHTA and CDR2 FQGTGA. This CDR3 has 16 amino acids. Unmatched junction bases numbered 9, after V lost 5 bases and J lost 0 bases. CDR3 protein: CASSLNSRGYQETQYF. CDR3 nucleotides: TGTGCCAGCAGCCTCAACTCGCGGGGGTACCAAGAGACCCAGTACTTC.

This clonotype has ten or more counts. V is TRBV11-1 and J is TRBJ1-2, with D tentatively TRBD1 (5 bases). Trimming removed 3 bases at V and 3 bases at J, with 11 bases between. CDR3 length equals 14 residues. The germline CDR1 and CDR2 sequences are SGHAT and FQDESV (reference sequence). The CDR3 DNA is TGTGCCAGCAGCTTCGGGGCCCCTTACTATGGCTACACCTTC. Protein sequence: CASSFGAPYYGYTF. The entire variable domain, with the rest obtained from reference TRBV11-1 and TRBJ1-2, is as follows: EAEVAQSPRYKITEKSQAVAFWCDPISGHATLYWYRQILGQGPELLVQFQDESVVDDSQLPKDRFSAERLKGVDSTLKIQPAELGDSAMYLCASSFGAPYYGYTFGSGTRLTVV.

The table lists this clonotype with many counts. The rearrangement joins TRBV10-3 to TRBJ2-1; D call uncertain. The CDR3 loop spans 14 amino acids. Trimming stripped 2 bases from V and 8 bases from J, with 13 bases between. Germline V gene data show CDR1 as ENHRY and CDR2 as SYGVKD. CDR3 loop: CAISEEVAKHEQFF. The DNA of the CDR3 is TGTGCCATCAGTGAGGAGGTGGCGAAGCATGAGCAGTTCTTC.

This clonotype was counted at least ten times. V gene TRBV28 combines with J gene TRBJ2-3; D is unresolved. Germline V lookup: CDR1 MDHEN, CDR2 SYDVKM. The ends were cut back, 2 bases at V and 6 bases at J, with 12 bases in the middle. The CDR3 sequence is 14 residues long. Here the CDR3 DNA reads TGTGCCAGCAGTTTAACCGGAGTAAGCGATACGCAGTATTTT. This codes for CASSLTGVSDTQYF.

The chain carries TRBV15 and TRBJ1-2, with D unresolved. Per the germline V gene, CDR1 is LNHNV and CDR2 is YYDKDF (reference sequence). The CDR3 covers 12 residues. V was pared by 0 bases and J by 2 bases, with 1 base between. CDR3 coding DNA: TGTGCCACCAGCAGAGAAAACTATGGCTACACCTTC. The encoded protein is CATSRENYGYTF.

The sample holds a few counts of this clonotype. This chain links TRBV5-1 with TRBJ1-1; 9 bases line up with TRBD1. V was pared by 0 bases and J by 2 bases, with 8 bases of the junction left unmatched. Looked up from germline, CDR1 is SGHRS and CDR2 is YFSETQ. This CDR3 region has 17 residues. The CDR3 is CASSLAGVQGANTEAFF. The CDR3, as DNA: TGCGCCAGCAGCTTGGCCGGGGTACAGGGGGCTAACACTGAAGCTTTCTTT.